This TCR beta chain originates from a study of T cells after yellow fever vaccination. TCRdb called the 5' RACE reads again in MiXCR, with one record for every CDR3 protein. The sample lists roughly 340,000 distinct CDR3 sequences; about 9.5% were seen once. Germline CDR1 and CDR2: LGHNA and YSLEER. The CDR3 loop spans 14 amino acids. Trimming pared 1 base from V and 4 bases from J, leaving 7 bases between. This chain connects TRBV4-3 to TRBJ1-4; D not certain. The sequences come from PBMCs, collected on the day of the first yellow fever vaccination. This sequence was found in a man between 18 and 35 years old who received the YFV17D yellow fever vaccine. CDR3 amino acids: CASSQGQLNEKLFF. The CDR3 coding sequence is TGCGCCAGCAGCCAAGGGCAGCTTAATGAAAAACTGTTTTTT.